This T cell receptor beta chain appears in the sequencing data of a study of blood T cell repertoires in COVID-19. The wider study: Both acute and convalescent COVID-19 samples were obtained from the United States, Italy and Spain. T cells, B-cell-depleted T cells, or PBMCs provided the cDNA or gDNA that served as material.

This clone was seen a few times. This CDR3 region has 13 residues. Losses at the gene ends were 4 bases for V and 7 bases for J; bases not matched to a gene: 7. Germline CDR1 and CDR2: LGHDT and YNNKEL (reference sequence). How the authors handled the data: Nucleated cell counts were estimated from reference gene primer amplification. Sequencing used immunoSEQ multiplex PCR; TCRdb keeps in-frame clones, though not all of them. Clonal size and the V and J genes are those of that table, whereas D and trimming came from the DNA. Of 90,000 or so clones in the sample, nearly 90% are singletons; the top ten hold approximately 4.3%.

The material sequenced was peripheral blood. The chain employs TRBV3-1 (or the pseudogene TRBV3-2) and TRBJ2-7; 7 bases are shared with TRBD2. The TCR comes from a woman older than 75 with active or convalescent COVID-19. Here the CDR3 DNA reads TGTGCCAGCAGCCCCAGCCCCGGGGGGGAGCAGTACTTC. This gives the protein CASSPSPGGEQYF.